These 15 T cell receptor beta chains share one sample of origin, sequenced in a study of spatial heterogeneity in lung cancer. As for time point: sample taken at primary tumor resection. The study sequenced unsorted whole RNA from tumor, nontumor lung or frozen PBMC. One entry per CDR3 protein, called by TCRdb with MiXCR from the 5' RACE reads. In the table there are 45,000 or so distinct CDR3 sequences, approximately 12% of which are singletons. Sequences were derived from PBMCs, sampled at surgery. The receptors stem from a female donor with early-stage non-small cell lung cancer.

The J gene is TRBJ2-2, the V gene TRBV6-5; possible D gene TRBD1, 6 bases. Trimming removed 2 bases from V and 4 bases from J, with 11 bases in between. Germline V gene lookup returns CDR1 MNHEY and CDR2 SVGAGI. The CDR3 is 15 amino acids. The CDR3, as DNA: TGTGCCAGCAGTTACACACAGGGCGGCACCGGGGAGCTGTTTTTT. The encoded protein is CASSYTQGGTGELFF.

The V and J genes are TRBV7-3 and TRBJ2-7, with TRBD1 identical over 10 bases. Germline values: CDR1 SGHTA, CDR2 FQGTGA. This CDR3 is built from 14 residues. V lost 4 bases, J lost 4 bases, and 4 bases stayed unmatched. The DNA for the CDR3 is TGTGCCAGCAGCTCGACAGGGGGCGCGTACGAGCAGTACTTC. Its translation: CASSSTGGAYEQYF.

This clonotype was observed a few times. The chain combines TRBV6-6 with TRBJ1-5; D is ambiguous. CDR1 is MNHNY, CDR2 SVGAGI, per germline (reference sequence). V lost 2 bases to trimming and J lost 3 bases, with 5 bases between them. The CDR3 has 13 residues. Here the CDR3 DNA reads TGTGCCAGCAGTTACGCCGTCAATCAGCCCCAGCATTTT. Translating it yields CASSYAVNQPQHF.

A few counts support this clonotype. The chain has TRBV2 and TRBJ2-7; 10 positions match TRBD1. CDR3 size: 14 residues. Germline V gene lookup returns CDR1 SNHLY and CDR2 FYNNEI. J lost 5 bases, V lost 4 bases, and 5 bases had no gene match. CDR3 residues: CASSAGTGVHEQYF. The CDR3 DNA is TGTGCCAGCAGTGCCGGGACAGGGGTCCACGAGCAGTACTTC. Supplemented by reference TRBV2 and TRBJ2-7, the full variable domain reads EPEVTQTPSHQVTQMGQEVILRCVPISNHLYFYWYRQILGQKVEFLVSFYNNEISEKSEIFDDQFSVERPDGSNFTLKIRSTKLEDSAMYFCASSAGTGVHEQYFGPGTRLTVT.

V gene TRBV30 combines with J gene TRBJ2-2; D might be TRBD1 (5 bases). This CDR3 spans 14 amino acids. CDR1 is GTSNPN, CDR2 SVGIG, per germline (reference sequence). Trimming removed 4 bases at V and 2 bases at J, with 11 bases between. CDR3 residues: CAWTRGGNTGELFF. As DNA, the CDR3 is TGTGCCTGGACTAGGGGCGGTAACACCGGGGAGCTGTTTTTT.

There are a few counts of this clonotype. The V gene is TRBV28, the J gene TRBJ1-2; TRBD1 matches 10 bases. The CDR3 runs 16 residues. CDR1 and CDR2 (germline): MDHEN, SYDVKM. The V and J ends lost 4 bases and 4 bases, in that order; junction bases with no gene match: 9. As DNA, the CDR3 is TGTGCCAGCAGTTCACCACGGGACAGGGGATCCTATGGCTACACCTTC. Its translation is CASSSPRDRGSYGYTF.

This clonotype was seen only a few times. This chain uses TRBV5-8 with TRBJ2-3; D uncertain. The CDR3 is made up of 12 amino acids. Trimming cost V 6 bases and J 8 bases, with 13 bases left between them. Per germline, CDR1 SGHTS and CDR2 YDEGEE. The chain's CDR3 is CASTPVPSTQYF. The CDR3 DNA follows: TGTGCCAGCACCCCGGTCCCGTCTACGCAGTATTTT. The entire variable domain, with the rest obtained from reference TRBV5-8 and TRBJ2-3, is as follows: EAGVTQSPTHLIKTRGQQATLRCSPISGHTSVYWYQQALGLGLQFLLWYDEGEERNRGNFPPRFSGRQFPNYSSELNVNALELEDSALYLCASTPVPSTQYFGPGTRLTVL.

The rearrangement joins TRBV20-1 to TRBJ1-6; unclear D gene. CDR3 length equals 16 residues. Germline CDR1 and CDR2: DFQATT and SNEGSKA (reference sequence). The ends were cut back, 4 bases at V and 7 bases at J, with 20 bases in the middle. The DNA for the CDR3 is TGCAGTGCTATACGGCCTGGTGGGGAGTACAATTCACCCCTCCACTTT. Translating it yields CSAIRPGGEYNSPLHF.

The chain joins TRBV19 to TRBJ2-5, with D tentatively TRBD1 (6 bases). Looked up from germline, CDR1 is LNHDA and CDR2 is SQIVND (reference sequence). V dropped 3 bases and J dropped 4 bases, with 15 bases sitting between them. The CDR3 totals 15 residues. In nucleotides, the CDR3 is TGTGCCAGTAGTATTAGGACAGCAGCCCCAGAGACCCAGTACTTC. It specifies CASSIRTAAPETQYF.

This chain uses TRBV7-6 with TRBJ1-1; perhaps TRBD1 as D (5 bases). The CDR3 contains 14 residues. Per the germline V gene, CDR1 is SGHVS and CDR2 is FNYEAQ. V was clipped by 4 bases and J by 5 bases, with 14 bases between them. The DNA for the CDR3 is TGTGCCAGCAGCTCCGGAGGTGGGGGTACTGAAGCTTTCTTT. It yields the protein CASSSGGGGTEAFF.

The sample holds many counts of this clonotype. The chain employs TRBV7-2 and TRBJ2-2; the D is unclear. There are 12 residues in the CDR3. The germline V and J ends were trimmed by 5 bases and 7 bases, with 8 bases remaining between them. Germline V gene lookup returns CDR1 SGHTA and CDR2 FQGNSA. The CDR3 nucleotides are TGTGCCAGCAGCCCCCTGCTCGGGGAGCTGTTTTTT. It translates to CASSPLLGELFF.

This clonotype has just a few counts. V is TRBV7-9 and J is TRBJ2-7; 13 positions match TRBD2. The CDR3 has 14 residues. The germline V gene encodes CDR1 SEHNR and CDR2 FQNEAQ (reference sequence). J lost 5 bases, V lost 6 bases, and 4 bases had no gene match. The chain's CDR3 is CASSPGLAGHEQYF. In DNA form, the CDR3 reads TGTGCCAGCAGTCCGGGACTAGCGGGGCACGAGCAGTACTTC.

As DNA, the CDR3 is TGCGCCAGCAGCTTGGTTGGGCTCCGTAGGGGAGATACGCAGTATTTT. Protein sequence: CASSLVGLRRGDTQYF. The chain combines TRBV5-1 with TRBJ2-3; a possible D gene is TRBD1 (5 bases). Per the germline V gene, CDR1 is SGHRS and CDR2 is YFSETQ. V lost 0 bases and J lost 5, with 16 bases in between. The CDR3 loop spans 16 amino acids.

This clonotype has a handful of counts. The rearrangement uses TRBV3-1 and TRBJ2-7, with D perhaps matching TRBD1 or TRBD2 (5 bases each). Trimming left V 0 bases short and J 3 bases short, with 12 bases between. CDR3 length: 15 amino acids. CDR1 and CDR2 from the germline V gene are LGHDT and YNNKEL (reference sequence). The CDR3 DNA reads TGTGCCAGCAGCCAAGATCCCTGGGGGAACTACGAGCAGTACTTC. It translates to CASSQDPWGNYEQYF.

Only a few counts were recorded for this clonotype. This chain uses TRBV20-1 with TRBJ2-1, with D possibly matching TRBD2 (6 bases). From germline, CDR1 is DFQATT and CDR2 SNEGSKA (reference sequence). V lost 1 base, J lost 8 bases, and 18 bases lay in between. The CDR3 covers 15 residues. As DNA, the CDR3 is TGCAGTGCTAGAGCGGAGGCAGCGGGCAGGGATGAGCAGTTCTTC. It is translated as CSARAEAAGRDEQFF.